The following is a TCR beta chain sequence with its context. What it recognizes is unknown. This entry belongs to a study of monozygotic twins with inflammatory bowel disease. Each CDR3 protein gets one entry in TCRdb, which reprocessed the 5' RACE reads and gives no DNA. The sample includes some 450,000 distinct CDR3 sequences. From germline, CDR1 is KGHDR and CDR2 SFDVKD. The CDR3 loop spans 14 amino acids. Study observations and caveats: The study found lower TCRbeta diversity (inverse Simpson) in IBD patients than in healthy co-twins.

This TCR derives from a human donor with ulcerative colitis or Crohn's disease, or a healthy co-twin of an affected twin (not recorded which). The specimen sequenced was blood. This chain links TRBV24-1 with TRBJ2-3; TCRdb outputs TRBD1, but without DNA this stays unchecked. Here the CDR3 reads CATSDPGGLDTQYF.